The present T cell receptor beta chain was sequenced within a study of blood T cell repertoires in COVID-19. Overall study: Researchers got acute and convalescent COVID-19 samples from the United States, Italy and Spain. PBMCs, B-cell-depleted T cells, or T cells provided the cDNA or gDNA that made up the material.

In the study's own analysis: For nucleated cells, counts were estimated from reference gene primer amplification. Clones were read by immunoSEQ multiplex PCR, and TCRdb kept only the in-frame ones, dropping some. Clonal size and the V and J genes are those of that table, whereas D and trimming came from the DNA. This table has 150,000 to 200,000 clones, roughly 88% appearing once. V gave up 6 bases and J gave up 0 bases, with 19 bases separating them. The CDR3 has 17 amino acids. Germline-derived CDR1 and CDR2 are MNHEY and SMNVEV (reference sequence). Sequencing input: peripheral blood. The receptor comes from a man aged 18 to 30 with acute or convalescent COVID-19. This chain joins TRBV27 and TRBJ2-3, with D possibly matching TRBD1 (6 bases). The CDR3 protein is CASRIWGQLGSTDTQYF. The CDR3 DNA sequence: TGTGCCAGCAGAATATGGGGGCAACTTGGAAGCACAGATACGCAGTATTTT.